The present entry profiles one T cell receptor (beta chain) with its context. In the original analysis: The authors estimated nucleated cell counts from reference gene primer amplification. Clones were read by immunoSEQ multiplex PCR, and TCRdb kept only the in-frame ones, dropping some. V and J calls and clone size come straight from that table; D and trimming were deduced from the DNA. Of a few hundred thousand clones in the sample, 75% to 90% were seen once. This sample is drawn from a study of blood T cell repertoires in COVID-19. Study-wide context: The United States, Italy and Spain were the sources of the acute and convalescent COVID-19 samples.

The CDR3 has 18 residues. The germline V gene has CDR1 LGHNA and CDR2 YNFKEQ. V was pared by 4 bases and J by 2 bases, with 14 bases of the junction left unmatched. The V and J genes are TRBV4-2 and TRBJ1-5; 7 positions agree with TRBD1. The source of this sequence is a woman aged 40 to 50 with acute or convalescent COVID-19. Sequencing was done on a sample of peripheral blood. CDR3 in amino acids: CASSLGTVKRKGNQPQHF. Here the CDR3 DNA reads TGTGCCAGCAGCCTGGGGACAGTGAAAAGGAAGGGCAATCAGCCCCAGCATTTT.